This TCR beta chain comes out of a study of T cell responses to AZD1222 COVID-19 vaccine. This table comes from immunoSEQ multiplex PCR, and its TCRdb copy is limited to in-frame clones, with some not included. This table has 68,000 or so clones, more than 70% appearing once. Germline V gene sequence: CDR1 SGHNT, CDR2 YYREEE (reference sequence). V lost 4 bases, J lost 4 bases, and 9 bases lay in between. The CDR3 is 14 residues long. Study findings and constraints: Clonal diversity was possibly underestimated, and the donors were mostly white British, with more females. Baseline seropositivity occurred in only six AZD1222 recipients.

The table lists this clone with a few counts. The antigen is not known. The sequenced sample was peripheral blood, obtained on day 0 of AZD1222 vaccination. The sequence was obtained from an adult in good health. This chain joins TRBV5-4 and TRBJ1-6, with D possibly being TRBD1 (6 bases). CDR3 region: CASSQTGYNSPLHF. As DNA, the CDR3 is TGTGCCAGCAGCCAAACAGGGTATAATTCACCCCTCCACTTT.